These T cell receptor beta chains were read from a single sample in a study of T cells expressing NK-cell markers. TCRdb derives one entry per CDR3 protein from the 5' RACE reads, leaving out DNA. Its table records hundreds of thousands of distinct CDR3 sequences. The sequenced sample was blood T cells: a sorted CD56 or NKG2C T cell subset, CD4+ or CD8+ T cells, or bulk PBMC T cells (not recorded which). The receptors were sampled from a man aged 18 to 30 in good health. The CDR3 runs from the conserved cysteine through the conserved F or W.

CASNRVIYNEQFF TRBJ2-1 TRBV21-1
CASSLVSAKAHEQFF TRBJ2-1 TRBV11-1
CASSEQSRSNEQFF TRBJ2-1 TRBV25-1
CASSPLGGGPSYEQYF TRBJ2-7 TRBV9
CASGLSPPPSEAFF TRBJ1-1 TRBV12-5
CSARDYRGAGNTIYF TRBJ1-3 TRBV20-1
CASMGGGRGNTGELFF TRBJ2-2 TRBV6-1
CSAREFPSGTQETQYF TRBJ2-5 TRBV20-1
CASSSGTLGEQFF TRBJ2-1 TRBV12-3/TRBV12-4
CASRDDSLNTEAFF TRBJ1-1 TRBV5-6
CATSEAEAGAEAFF TRBJ1-1 TRBV24-1
CASSQPGALQETQYF TRBJ2-5 TRBV7-9
CASSQDDDRDYEQYF TRBJ2-7 TRBV4-3
CASSTHGTQETQYF TRBJ2-5 TRBV12-3/TRBV12-4
CASSSPLTAGEYNEQFF TRBJ2-1 TRBV27